These T cell receptor beta chains were read from a single sample in a study of shared clonotypes between healthy human individuals. The table came from immunoSEQ multiplex PCR; TCRdb's copy has only in-frame clones and leaves some out. The sample comprises about 2.4 million clones, approximately 93% of which are singletons, and 0.36% rests with the top ten. Sequences were obtained from naive CD4+ T cells from PBMCs. The receptors derive from a man aged 18 to 29 in good health. Some clones in this sample may be carry-over from other donors' samples. The CDR3 runs from the conserved cysteine through the conserved F or W. The D gene is left open where the match is weak. The size field is filled for only some rows; it gives once, few, many or a size class.

V: TRBV18
J: TRBJ1-4
D: -
size: -
CDR3: CASSVTATNEKLFF
DNA: TGTGCCAGTTCGGTGACAGCAACTAATGAAAAACTGTTTTTT

V: TRBV19
J: TRBJ1-5
D: TRBD1
size: -
CDR3: CASSLRDRGGQPQHF
DNA: TGTGCCAGTAGTCTCCGGGACAGGGGAGGTCAGCCCCAGCATTTT

V: TRBV5-1
J: TRBJ2-2
D: TRBD1
size: -
CDR3: CASSRTGGGDTGELFF
DNA: TGCGCCAGCAGCCGGACAGGGGGCGGGGACACCGGGGAGCTGTTTTTT

V: TRBV4-1
J: TRBJ1-2
D: -
size: -
CDR3: CASSHSGGAGGYTF
DNA: TGCGCCAGCAGCCATTCGGGGGGGGCAGGCGGCTACACCTTC

V: TRBV28
J: TRBJ1-5
D: TRBD1
size: -
CDR3: CASSLQGQADQPQHF
DNA: TGTGCCAGCAGTTTACAAGGACAGGCGGATCAGCCCCAGCATTTT

V: TRBV18
J: TRBJ2-7
D: -
size: -
CDR3: CASSLGLFLHEQYF
DNA: TGTGCCAGCTCATTGGGTCTTTTCCTCCACGAGCAGTACTTC

V: TRBV11-2
J: TRBJ2-5
D: -
size: -
CDR3: CASSLVAEQETQYF
DNA: TGTGCCAGCAGCTTAGTAGCGGAACAAGAGACCCAGTACTTC

V: TRBV5-4
J: TRBJ1-1
D: -
size: few
CDR3: CASSPSFF
DNA: TGTGCCAGCAGCCCCAGCTTCTTT

V: TRBV30
J: TRBJ2-7
D: TRBD1
size: -
CDR3: CAWGRTGEQYF
DNA: TGTGCCTGGGGGCGGACAGGCGAGCAGTACTTC

V: TRBV7-2
J: TRBJ2-3
D: TRBD1
size: -
CDR3: CASSPRQGTTDTQYF
DNA: TGTGCCAGCAGCCCTCGACAGGGAACTACAGATACGCAGTATTTT

V: TRBV5-1
J: TRBJ2-5
D: TRBD1
size: -
CDR3: CASSLLDRAGETQYF
DNA: TGCGCCAGCAGCTTGCTCGACAGGGCGGGAGAGACCCAGTACTTC

V: TRBV6-5
J: TRBJ2-7
D: -
size: -
CDR3: CASTTAPGTYEQYF
DNA: TGTGCCAGCACCACTGCTCCGGGTACCTACGAGCAGTACTTC